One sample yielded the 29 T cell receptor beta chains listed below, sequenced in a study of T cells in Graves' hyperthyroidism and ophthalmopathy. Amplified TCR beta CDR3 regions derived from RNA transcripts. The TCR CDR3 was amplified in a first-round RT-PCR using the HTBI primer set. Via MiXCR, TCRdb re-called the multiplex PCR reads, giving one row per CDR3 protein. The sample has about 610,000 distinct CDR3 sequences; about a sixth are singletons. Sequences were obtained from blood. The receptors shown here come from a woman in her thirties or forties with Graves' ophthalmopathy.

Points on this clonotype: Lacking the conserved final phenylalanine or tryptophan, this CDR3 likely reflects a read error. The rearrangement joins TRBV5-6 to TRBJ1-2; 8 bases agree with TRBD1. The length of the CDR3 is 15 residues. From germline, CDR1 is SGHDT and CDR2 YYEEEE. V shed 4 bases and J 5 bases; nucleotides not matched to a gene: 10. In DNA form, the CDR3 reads TGTGCCAGCAGCGATACTAGACAGGGGATATATGGCTACACCCTC. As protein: CASSDTRQGIYGYTL.

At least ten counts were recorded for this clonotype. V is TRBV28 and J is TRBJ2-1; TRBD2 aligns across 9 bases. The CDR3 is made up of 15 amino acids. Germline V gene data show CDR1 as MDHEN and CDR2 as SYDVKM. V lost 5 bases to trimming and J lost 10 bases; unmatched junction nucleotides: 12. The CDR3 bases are TGTGCCAGCAGTCGTAGCGGGAGCCGCATAGGGGAGCAGTTCTTC. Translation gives CASSRSGSRIGEQFF.

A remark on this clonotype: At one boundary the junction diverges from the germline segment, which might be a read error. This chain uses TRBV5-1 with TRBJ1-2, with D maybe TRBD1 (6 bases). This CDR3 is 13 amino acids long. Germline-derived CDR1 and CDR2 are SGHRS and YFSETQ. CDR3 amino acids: CVSSPDGQTSYTF. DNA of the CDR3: TGCGTCAGCAGCCCAGACGGACAGACTAGCTACACCTTC.

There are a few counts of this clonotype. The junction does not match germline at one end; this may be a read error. The CDR3 sequence: CAGRKGDRADNEQFF. The CDR3, as DNA: TGTGCCGGCAGGAAAGGGGACAGGGCGGACAATGAGCAGTTCTTC. The chain uses TRBV2 and TRBJ2-1; 9 bases fit TRBD1. CDR1 and CDR2 (germline): SNHLY, FYNNEI. This CDR3 is built from 15 residues.

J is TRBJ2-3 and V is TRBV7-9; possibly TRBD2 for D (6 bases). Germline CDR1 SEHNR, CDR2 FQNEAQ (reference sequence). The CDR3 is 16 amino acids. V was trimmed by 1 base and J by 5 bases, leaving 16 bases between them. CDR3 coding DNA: TGTGCCAGCAGCTTAGGTGGAGGGAAGAAGGGAGATACGCAGTATTTT. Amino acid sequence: CASSLGGGKKGDTQYF.

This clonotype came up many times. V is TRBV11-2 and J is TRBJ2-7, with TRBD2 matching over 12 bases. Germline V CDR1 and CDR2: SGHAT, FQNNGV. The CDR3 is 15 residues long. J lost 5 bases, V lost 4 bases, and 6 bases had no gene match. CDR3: CASSSTSGSGDEQYF. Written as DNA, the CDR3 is TGTGCCAGCAGCTCGACTAGCGGGAGTGGTGACGAGCAGTACTTC.

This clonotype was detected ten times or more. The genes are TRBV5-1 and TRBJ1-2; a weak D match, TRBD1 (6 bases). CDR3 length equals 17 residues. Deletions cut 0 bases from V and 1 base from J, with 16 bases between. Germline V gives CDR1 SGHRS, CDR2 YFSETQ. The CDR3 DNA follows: TGCGCCAGCAGCTTGGAGTCGATGAAAGGGGGTAACTATGGCTACACCTTC. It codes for CASSLESMKGGNYGYTF.

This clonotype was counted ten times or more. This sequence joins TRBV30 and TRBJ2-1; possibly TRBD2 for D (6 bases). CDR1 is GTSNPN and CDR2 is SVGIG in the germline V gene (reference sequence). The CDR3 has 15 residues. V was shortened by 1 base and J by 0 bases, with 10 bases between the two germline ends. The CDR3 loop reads CAWSGDGSSYNEQFF. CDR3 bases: TGTGCCTGGAGTGGGGACGGGAGCTCCTACAATGAGCAGTTCTTC.

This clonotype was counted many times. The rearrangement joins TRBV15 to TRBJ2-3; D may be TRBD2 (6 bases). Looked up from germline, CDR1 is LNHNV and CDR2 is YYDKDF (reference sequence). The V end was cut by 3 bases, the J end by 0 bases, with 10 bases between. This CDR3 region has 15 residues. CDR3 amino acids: CATSSYGGSTDTQYF. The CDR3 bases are TGTGCCACCAGCAGTTATGGGGGGAGCACAGATACGCAGTATTTT.

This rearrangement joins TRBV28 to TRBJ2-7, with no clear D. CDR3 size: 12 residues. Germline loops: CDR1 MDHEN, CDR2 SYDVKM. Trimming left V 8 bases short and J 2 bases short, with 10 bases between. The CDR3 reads CASGLYPYEQYF. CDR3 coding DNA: TGTGCCAGCGGCTTATACCCCTACGAGCAGTACTTC. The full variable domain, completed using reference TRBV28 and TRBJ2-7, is DVKVTQSSRYLVKRTGEKVFLECVQDMDHENMFWYRQDPGLGLRLIYFSYDVKMKEKGDIPEGYSVSREKKERFSLILESASTNQTSMYLCASGLYPYEQYFGPGTRLTVT.

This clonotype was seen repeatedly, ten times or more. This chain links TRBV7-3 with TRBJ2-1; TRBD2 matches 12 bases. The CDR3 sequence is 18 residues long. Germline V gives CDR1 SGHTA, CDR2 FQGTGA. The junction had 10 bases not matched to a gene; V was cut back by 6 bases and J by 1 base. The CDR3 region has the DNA TGTGCCAGCAGTTCCATGACTAGCGGGGGACCTTCCTACAATGAGCAGTTCTTC. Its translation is CASSSMTSGGPSYNEQFF.

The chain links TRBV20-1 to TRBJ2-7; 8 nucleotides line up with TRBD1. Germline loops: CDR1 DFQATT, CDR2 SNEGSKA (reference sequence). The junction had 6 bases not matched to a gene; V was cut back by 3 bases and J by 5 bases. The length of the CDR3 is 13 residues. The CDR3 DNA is TGCAGTGCTAGTTCCCAGGGGGCGGACGAGCAGTACTTC. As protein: CSASSQGADEQYF.

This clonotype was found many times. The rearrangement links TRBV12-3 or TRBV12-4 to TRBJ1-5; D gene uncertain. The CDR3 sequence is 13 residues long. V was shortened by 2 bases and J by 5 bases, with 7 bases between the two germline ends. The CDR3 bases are TGTGCCAGCAGTTTACTAACCGATCAGCCCCAGCATTTT. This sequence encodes CASSLLTDQPQHF.

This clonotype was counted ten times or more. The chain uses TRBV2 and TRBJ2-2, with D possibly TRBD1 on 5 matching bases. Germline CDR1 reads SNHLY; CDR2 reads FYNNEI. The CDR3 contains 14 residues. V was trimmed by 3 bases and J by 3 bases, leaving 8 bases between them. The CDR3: CASSDRAYTGELFF. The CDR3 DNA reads TGTGCCAGCAGTGACAGGGCCTACACCGGGGAGCTGTTTTTT. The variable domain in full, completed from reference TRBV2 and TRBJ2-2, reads EPEVTQTPSHQVTQMGQEVILRCVPISNHLYFYWYRQILGQKVEFLVSFYNNEISEKSEIFDDQFSVERPDGSNFTLKIRSTKLEDSAMYFCASSDRAYTGELFFGEGSRLTVL.

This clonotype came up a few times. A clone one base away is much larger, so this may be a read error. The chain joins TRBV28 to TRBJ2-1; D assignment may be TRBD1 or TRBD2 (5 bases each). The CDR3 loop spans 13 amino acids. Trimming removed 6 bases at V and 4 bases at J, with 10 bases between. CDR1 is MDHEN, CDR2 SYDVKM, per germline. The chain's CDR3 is CASRGPGYNEQFF. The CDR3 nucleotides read TGTGCCAGCAGGGGACCGGGGTACAATGAGCAGTTCTTC.

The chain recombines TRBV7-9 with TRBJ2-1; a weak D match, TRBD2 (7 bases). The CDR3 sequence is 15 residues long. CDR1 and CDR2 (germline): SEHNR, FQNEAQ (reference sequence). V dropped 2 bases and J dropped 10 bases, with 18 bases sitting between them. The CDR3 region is CASSLTNAGAGEQFF. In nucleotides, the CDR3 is TGTGCCAGCAGCTTAACGAACGCGGGGGCCGGGGAGCAGTTCTTC.

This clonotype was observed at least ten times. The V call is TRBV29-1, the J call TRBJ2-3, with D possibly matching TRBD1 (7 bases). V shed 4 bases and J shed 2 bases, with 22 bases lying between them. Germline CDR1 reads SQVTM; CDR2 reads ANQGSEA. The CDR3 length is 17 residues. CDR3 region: CSVGGDSPLISTDTQYF. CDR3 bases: TGCAGCGTTGGGGGGGACAGTCCCCTGATTTCCACAGATACGCAGTATTTT.

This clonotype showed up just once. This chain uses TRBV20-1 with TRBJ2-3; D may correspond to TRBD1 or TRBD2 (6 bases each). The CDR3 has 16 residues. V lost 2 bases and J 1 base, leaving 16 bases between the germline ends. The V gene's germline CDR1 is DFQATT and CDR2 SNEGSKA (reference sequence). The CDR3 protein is CSARLGGARRTDTQYF. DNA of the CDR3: TGCAGTGCTAGATTGGGGGGCGCCCGCCGCACAGATACGCAGTATTTT.

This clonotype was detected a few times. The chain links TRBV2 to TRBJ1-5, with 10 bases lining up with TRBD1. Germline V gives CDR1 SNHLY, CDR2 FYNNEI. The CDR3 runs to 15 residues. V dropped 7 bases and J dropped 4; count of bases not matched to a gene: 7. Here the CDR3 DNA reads TGTGCCAGCAATTCCCGACAGGGGGCGAATCAGCCCCAGCATTTT. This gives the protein CASNSRQGANQPQHF.

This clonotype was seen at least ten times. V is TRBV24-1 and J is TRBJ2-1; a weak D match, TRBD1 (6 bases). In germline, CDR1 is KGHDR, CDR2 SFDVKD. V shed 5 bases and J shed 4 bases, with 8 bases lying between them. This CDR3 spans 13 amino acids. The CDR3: CATSGRGYNEQFF. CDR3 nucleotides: TGTGCCACCAGTGGCAGGGGTTACAATGAGCAGTTCTTC.

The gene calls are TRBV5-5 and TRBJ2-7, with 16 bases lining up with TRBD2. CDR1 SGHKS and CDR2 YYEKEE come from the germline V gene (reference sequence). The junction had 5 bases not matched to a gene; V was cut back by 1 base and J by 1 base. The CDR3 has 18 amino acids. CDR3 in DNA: TGTGCCAGCAGCTTGAGGGGACTAGCGGGAGGGAGGTCCTACGAGCAGTACTTC. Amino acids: CASSLRGLAGGRSYEQYF.

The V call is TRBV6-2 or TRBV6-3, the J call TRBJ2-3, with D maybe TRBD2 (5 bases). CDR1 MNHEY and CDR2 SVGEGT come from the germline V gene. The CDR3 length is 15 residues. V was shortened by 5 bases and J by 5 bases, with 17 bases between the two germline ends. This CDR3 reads CASSPTSDGGDTQYF. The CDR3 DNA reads TGTGCCAGCAGTCCTACTAGTGACGGAGGAGATACGCAGTATTTT.

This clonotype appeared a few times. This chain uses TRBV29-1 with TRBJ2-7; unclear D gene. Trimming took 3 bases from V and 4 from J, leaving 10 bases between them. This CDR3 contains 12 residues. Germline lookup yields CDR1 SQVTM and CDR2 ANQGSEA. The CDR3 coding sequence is TGCAGCGTTGACGGCCCTTCTTACGAGCAGTACTTC. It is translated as CSVDGPSYEQYF.

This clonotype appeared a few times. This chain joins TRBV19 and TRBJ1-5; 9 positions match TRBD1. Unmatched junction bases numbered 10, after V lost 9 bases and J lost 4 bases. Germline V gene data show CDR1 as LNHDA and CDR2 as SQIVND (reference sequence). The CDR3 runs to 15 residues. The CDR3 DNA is TGTGCCAGCGTCTCCTTGACAGGGGGGAATCAGCCCCAGCATTTT. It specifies CASVSLTGGNQPQHF.

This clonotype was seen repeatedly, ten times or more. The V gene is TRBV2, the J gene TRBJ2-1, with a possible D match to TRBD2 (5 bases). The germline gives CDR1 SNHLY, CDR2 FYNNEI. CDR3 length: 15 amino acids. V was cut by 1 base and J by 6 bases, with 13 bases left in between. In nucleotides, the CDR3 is TGTGCCAGCAGTGAAGAAGCGGTTGGCTCCAATGAGCAGTTCTTC. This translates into CASSEEAVGSNEQFF.

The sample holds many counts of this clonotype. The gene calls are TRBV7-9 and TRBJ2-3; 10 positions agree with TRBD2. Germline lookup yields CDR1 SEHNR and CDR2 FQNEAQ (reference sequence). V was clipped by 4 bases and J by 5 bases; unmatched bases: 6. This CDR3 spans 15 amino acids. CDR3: CASSSSGGAGDTQYF. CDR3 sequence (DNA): TGTGCCAGCAGCTCCAGCGGGGGGGCCGGAGATACGCAGTATTTT.

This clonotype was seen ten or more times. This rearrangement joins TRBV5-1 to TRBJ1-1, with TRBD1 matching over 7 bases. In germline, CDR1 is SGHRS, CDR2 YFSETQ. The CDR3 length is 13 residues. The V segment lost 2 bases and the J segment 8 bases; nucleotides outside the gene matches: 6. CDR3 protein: CASSFGTEGEAFF. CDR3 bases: TGCGCCAGCAGCTTCGGGACAGAAGGAGAAGCTTTCTTT. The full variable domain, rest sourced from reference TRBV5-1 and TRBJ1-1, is KAGVTQTPRYLIKTRGQQVTLSCSPISGHRSVSWYQQTPGQGLQFLFEYFSETQRNKGNFPGRFSGRQFSNSRSEMNVSTLELGDSALYLCASSFGTEGEAFFGQGTRLTVV.

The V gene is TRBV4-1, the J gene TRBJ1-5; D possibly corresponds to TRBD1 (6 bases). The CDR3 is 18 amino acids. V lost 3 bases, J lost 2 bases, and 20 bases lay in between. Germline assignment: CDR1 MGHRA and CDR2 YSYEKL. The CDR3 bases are TGCGCCAGCAGCCATCAACAGGGTTATCAATTAGGCAATCAGCCCCAGCATTTT. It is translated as CASSHQQGYQLGNQPQHF.

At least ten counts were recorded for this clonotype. CDR3 region: CASSAPVAGGHYSTQYF. DNA of the CDR3: TGTGCCAGCAGTGCCCCTGTGGCGGGGGGCCATTATAGTACCCAGTACTTC. V and J are TRBV28 and TRBJ2-5, with TRBD2 identical over 8 bases. The junction had 19 bases not matched to a gene; V was cut back by 5 bases and J by 8 bases. Germline-derived CDR1 and CDR2 are MDHEN and SYDVKM. The CDR3 is 17 amino acids.